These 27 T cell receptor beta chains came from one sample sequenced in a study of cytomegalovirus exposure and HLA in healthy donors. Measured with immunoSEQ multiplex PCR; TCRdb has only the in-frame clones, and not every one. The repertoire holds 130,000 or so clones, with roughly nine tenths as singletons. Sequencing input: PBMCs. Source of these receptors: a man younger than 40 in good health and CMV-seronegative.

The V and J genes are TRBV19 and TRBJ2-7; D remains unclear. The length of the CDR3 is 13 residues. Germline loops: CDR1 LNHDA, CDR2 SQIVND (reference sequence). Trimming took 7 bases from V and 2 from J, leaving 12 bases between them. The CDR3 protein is CASTGDRTYEQYF. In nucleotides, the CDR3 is TGTGCCAGTACAGGCGACCGCACCTACGAGCAGTACTTC.

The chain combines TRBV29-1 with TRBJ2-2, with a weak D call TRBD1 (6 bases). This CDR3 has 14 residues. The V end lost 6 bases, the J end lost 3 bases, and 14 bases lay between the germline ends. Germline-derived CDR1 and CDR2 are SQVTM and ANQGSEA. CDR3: CSVGTFLDTGELFF. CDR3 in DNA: TGCAGCGTGGGGACATTCTTGGACACCGGGGAGCTGTTTTTT.

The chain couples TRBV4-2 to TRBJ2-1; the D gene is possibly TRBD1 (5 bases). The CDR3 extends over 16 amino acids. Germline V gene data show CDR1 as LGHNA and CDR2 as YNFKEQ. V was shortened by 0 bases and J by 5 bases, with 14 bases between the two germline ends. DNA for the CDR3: TGTGCCAGCAGCCAAGAACGTGGGGCCGTGAACAATGAGCAGTTCTTC. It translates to CASSQERGAVNNEQFF.

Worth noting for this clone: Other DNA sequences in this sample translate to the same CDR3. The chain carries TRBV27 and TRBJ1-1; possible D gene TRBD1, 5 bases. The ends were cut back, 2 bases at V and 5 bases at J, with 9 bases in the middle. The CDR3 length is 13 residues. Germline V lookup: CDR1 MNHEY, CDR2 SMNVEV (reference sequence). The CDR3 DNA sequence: TGTGCCAGCAGTTTACAGGGAGGAACTGAAGCTTTCTTT. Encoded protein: CASSLQGGTEAFF.

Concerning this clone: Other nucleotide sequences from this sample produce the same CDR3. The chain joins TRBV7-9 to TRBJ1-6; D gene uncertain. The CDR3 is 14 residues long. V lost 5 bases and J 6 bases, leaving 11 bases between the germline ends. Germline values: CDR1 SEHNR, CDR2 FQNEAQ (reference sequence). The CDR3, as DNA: TGTGCCAGCAGCCTATCCCCCCGTAATTCACCCCTCCACTTT. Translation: CASSLSPRNSPLHF.

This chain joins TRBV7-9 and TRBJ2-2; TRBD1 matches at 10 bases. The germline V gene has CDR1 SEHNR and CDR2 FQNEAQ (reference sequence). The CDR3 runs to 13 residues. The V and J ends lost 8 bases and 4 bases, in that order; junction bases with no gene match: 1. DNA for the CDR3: TGTGCCAGCCGGACAGGGGGCACCGGGGAGCTGTTTTTT. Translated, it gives CASRTGGTGELFF.

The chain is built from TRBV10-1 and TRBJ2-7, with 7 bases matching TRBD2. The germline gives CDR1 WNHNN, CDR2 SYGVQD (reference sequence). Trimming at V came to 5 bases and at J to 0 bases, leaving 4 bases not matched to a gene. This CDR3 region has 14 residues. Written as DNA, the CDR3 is TGCGCCAGCAGTCTTCGGGGGGACTCCTACGAGCAGTACTTC. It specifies CASSLRGDSYEQYF.

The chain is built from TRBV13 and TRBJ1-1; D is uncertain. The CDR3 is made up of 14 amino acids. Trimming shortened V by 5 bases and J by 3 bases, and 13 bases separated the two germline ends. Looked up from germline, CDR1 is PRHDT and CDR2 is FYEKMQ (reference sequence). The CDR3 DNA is TGTGCCAGCAGCGCCCCGCTGCGATACACTGAAGCTTTCTTT. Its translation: CASSAPLRYTEAFF.

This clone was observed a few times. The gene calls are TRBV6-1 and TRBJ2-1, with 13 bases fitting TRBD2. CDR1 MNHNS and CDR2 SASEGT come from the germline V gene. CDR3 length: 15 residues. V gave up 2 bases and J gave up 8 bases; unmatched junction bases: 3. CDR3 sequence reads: CASSETSGGAYEQFF. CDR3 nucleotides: TGTGCCAGCAGTGAAACTAGCGGGGGGGCCTATGAGCAGTTCTTC.

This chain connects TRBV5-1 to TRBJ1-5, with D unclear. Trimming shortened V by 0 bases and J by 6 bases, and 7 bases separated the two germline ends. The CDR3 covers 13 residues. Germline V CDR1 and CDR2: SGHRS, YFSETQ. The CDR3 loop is CASSLEVGQPQHF. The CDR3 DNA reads TGCGCCAGCAGCTTGGAAGTCGGTCAGCCCCAGCATTTT.

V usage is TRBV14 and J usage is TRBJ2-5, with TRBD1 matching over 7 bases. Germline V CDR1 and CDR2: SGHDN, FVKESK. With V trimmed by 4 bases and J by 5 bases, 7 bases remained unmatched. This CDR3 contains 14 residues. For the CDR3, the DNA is TGTGCCAGCAGCCCTAGGACAGGCGGTGAGACCCAGTACTTC. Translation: CASSPRTGGETQYF.

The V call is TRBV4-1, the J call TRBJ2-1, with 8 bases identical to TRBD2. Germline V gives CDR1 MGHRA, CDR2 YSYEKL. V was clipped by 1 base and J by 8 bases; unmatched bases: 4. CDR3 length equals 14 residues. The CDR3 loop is CASSQGSGGYEQFF. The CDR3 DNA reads TGCGCCAGCAGCCAAGGGTCGGGAGGGTATGAGCAGTTCTTC.

DNA for the CDR3: TGTGCCAGCTTCACCTTGACTGGTTACAATGAGCAGTTCTTC. Amino acids: CASFTLTGYNEQFF. V usage is TRBV18 and J usage is TRBJ2-1; D is unresolved. Looked up from germline, CDR1 is KGHSH and CDR2 is LQKENI. V was shortened by 7 bases and J by 4 bases, with 14 bases between the two germline ends. The CDR3 runs 14 residues.

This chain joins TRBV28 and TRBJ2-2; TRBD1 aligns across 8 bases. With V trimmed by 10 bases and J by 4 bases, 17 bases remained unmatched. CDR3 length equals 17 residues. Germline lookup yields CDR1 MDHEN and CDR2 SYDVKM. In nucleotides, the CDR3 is TGTGCCATAGGCCGGACAGGGAGAAAACTTGTCACCGGGGAGCTGTTTTTT. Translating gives CAIGRTGRKLVTGELFF.

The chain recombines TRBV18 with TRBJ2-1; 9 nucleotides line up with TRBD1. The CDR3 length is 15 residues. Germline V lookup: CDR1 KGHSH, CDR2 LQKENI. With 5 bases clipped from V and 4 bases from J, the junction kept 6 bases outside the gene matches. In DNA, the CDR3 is TGTGCCAGCTCATCGGGACAGGGACTTTACAATGAGCAGTTCTTC. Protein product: CASSSGQGLYNEQFF.

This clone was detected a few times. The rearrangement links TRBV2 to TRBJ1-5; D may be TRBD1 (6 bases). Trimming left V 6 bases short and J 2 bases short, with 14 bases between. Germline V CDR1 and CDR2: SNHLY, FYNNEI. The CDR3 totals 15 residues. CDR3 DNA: TGTGCCAGCAGCACTCGGGGGGCCGGCAATCAGCCCCAGCATTTT. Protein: CASSTRGAGNQPQHF. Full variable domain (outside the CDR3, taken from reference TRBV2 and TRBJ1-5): EPEVTQTPSHQVTQMGQEVILRCVPISNHLYFYWYRQILGQKVEFLVSFYNNEISEKSEIFDDQFSVERPDGSNFTLKIRSTKLEDSAMYFCASSTRGAGNQPQHFGDGTRLSIL.

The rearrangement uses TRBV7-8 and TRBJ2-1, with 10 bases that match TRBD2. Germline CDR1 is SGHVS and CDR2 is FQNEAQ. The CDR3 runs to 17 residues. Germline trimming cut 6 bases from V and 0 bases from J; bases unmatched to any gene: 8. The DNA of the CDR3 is TGTGCCAGCAGTCGTAAGCGGGGGGGGTCCTCCTACAATGAGCAGTTCTTC. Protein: CASSRKRGGSSYNEQFF.

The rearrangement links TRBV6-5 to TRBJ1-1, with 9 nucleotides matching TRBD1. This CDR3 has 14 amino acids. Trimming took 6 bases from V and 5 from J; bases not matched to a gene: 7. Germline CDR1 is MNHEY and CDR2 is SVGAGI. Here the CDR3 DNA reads TGTGCCAGCAGCAATGACAGGGGGAAAACTGAAGCTTTCTTT. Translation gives CASSNDRGKTEAFF.

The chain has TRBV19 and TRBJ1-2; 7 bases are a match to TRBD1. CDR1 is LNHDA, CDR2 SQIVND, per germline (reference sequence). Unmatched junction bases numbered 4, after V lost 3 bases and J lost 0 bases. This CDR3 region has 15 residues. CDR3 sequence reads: CASSIPGQPNYGYTF. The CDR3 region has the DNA TGTGCCAGTAGTATCCCGGGACAGCCTAACTATGGCTACACCTTC.

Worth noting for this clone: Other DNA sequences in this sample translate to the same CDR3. The CDR3 reads CASRGGNTEAFF. DNA for the CDR3: TGTGCCAGCAGAGGGGGGAACACTGAAGCTTTCTTT. The rearrangement uses TRBV6-5 and TRBJ1-1; maybe TRBD1 (6 bases). The germline V and J ends were trimmed by 6 bases and 1 base, with 6 bases remaining between them. Germline V lookup: CDR1 MNHEY, CDR2 SVGAGI. The CDR3 is made up of 12 amino acids.

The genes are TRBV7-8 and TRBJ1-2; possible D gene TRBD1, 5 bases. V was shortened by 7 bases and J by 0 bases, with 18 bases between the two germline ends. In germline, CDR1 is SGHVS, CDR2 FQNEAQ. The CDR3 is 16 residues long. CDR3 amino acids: CASIPLAGDPNYGYTF. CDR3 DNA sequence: TGTGCCAGCATCCCCCTGGCGGGGGACCCTAACTATGGCTACACCTTC.

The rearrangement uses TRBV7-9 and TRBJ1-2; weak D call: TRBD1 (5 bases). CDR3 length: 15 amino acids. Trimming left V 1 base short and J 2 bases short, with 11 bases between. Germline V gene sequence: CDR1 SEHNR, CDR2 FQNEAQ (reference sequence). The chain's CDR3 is CASSLGARVNYGYTF. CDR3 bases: TGTGCCAGCAGCTTAGGGGCCAGGGTGAACTATGGCTACACCTTC.

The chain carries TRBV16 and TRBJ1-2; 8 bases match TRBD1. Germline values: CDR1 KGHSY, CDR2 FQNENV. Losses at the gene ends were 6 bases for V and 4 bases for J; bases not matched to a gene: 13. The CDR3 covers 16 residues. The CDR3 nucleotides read TGTGCCAGCAGTCGCCAATCCCCAGGGGGCTCCTATGGCTACACCTTC. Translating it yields CASSRQSPGGSYGYTF.

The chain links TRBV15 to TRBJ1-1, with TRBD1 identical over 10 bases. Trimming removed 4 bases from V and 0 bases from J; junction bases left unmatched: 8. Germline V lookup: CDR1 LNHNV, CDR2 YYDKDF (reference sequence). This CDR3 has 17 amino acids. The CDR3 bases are TGTGCCACCAGCATGCACGGGACAGGGGTATTGAACACTGAAGCTTTCTTT. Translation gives CATSMHGTGVLNTEAFF.

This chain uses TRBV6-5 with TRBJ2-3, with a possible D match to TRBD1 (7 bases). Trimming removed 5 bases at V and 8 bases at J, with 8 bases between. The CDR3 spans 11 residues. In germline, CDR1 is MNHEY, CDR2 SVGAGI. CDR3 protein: CASSQGGTQYF. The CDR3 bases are TGTGCCAGCAGTCAGGGGGGTACGCAGTATTTT.

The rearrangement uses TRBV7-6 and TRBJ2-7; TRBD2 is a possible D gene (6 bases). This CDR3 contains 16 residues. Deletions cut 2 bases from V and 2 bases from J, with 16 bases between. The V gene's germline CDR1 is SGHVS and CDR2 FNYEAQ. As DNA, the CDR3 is TGTGCCAGCAGCTTAAGTTGGGGCGGGGTCGCCTACGAGCAGTACTTC. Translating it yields CASSLSWGGVAYEQYF.

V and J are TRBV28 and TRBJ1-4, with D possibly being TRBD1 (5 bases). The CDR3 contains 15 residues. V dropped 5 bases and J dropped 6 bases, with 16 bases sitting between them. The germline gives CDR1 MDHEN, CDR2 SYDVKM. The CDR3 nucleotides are TGTGCCAGCAGTATCGGGGGTGCGACGGATGAAAAACTGTTTTTT. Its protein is CASSIGGATDEKLFF. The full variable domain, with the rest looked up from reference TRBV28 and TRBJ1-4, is DVKVTQSSRYLVKRTGEKVFLECVQDMDHENMFWYRQDPGLGLRLIYFSYDVKMKEKGDIPEGYSVSREKKERFSLILESASTNQTSMYLCASSIGGATDEKLFFGSGTQLSVL.